This T cell receptor (beta chain) is drawn from a study of OX40 agonist ivuxolimab in advanced cancers. Study at large: Under the entry rules, prior anti-PD-1, anti-PD-L1 or anti-CTLA-4 therapy was allowed, and about 38% had some.

Here immunoSEQ multiplex PCR was the method, and the copy in TCRdb shows in-frame clones only, minus some. This table holds roughly 62,000 clones, roughly 85% found once. V was pared by 3 bases and J by 5 bases, with 5 bases of the junction left unmatched. The CDR3 consists of 14 residues. Germline CDR1 and CDR2: SGDLS and YYNGEE. This sequence originates from an adult with an advanced solid tumor such as melanoma, head and neck, liver or kidney cancer. This sequence joins TRBV9 and TRBJ2-1; 7 positions match TRBD2. The sample in question was CD4+ or CD8+ T cells sorted from blood, obtained in a trial of the OX40 agonist ivuxolimab. CDR3 sequence (DNA): TGTGCCAGCAGCGATCGAGCGGGGAACAATGAGCAGTTCTTC. Amino acid sequence: CASSDRAGNNEQFF.